The 21 T cell receptor beta chains in this list originate from one sample, sequenced in a study of OX40 agonist ivuxolimab in advanced cancers. Data came from immunoSEQ multiplex PCR; TCRdb stores just in-frame clones and leaves some out. The sample consists of about 36,000 clones, about 88% of them appearing once. The sequencing here drew on CD4+ or CD8+ T cells sorted from blood, taken in a trial of the OX40 agonist ivuxolimab. These receptors all come from an adult with an advanced solid tumor such as melanoma, head and neck, liver or kidney cancer.

This chain's CDR3 is CASSFKGGDTQYF. The CDR3 DNA follows: TGTGCCAGCAGTTTCAAGGGGGGAGATACGCAGTATTTT. V and J are TRBV27 and TRBJ2-3; the D gene could be TRBD1 or TRBD2 (6 bases each). This CDR3 has 13 amino acids. Looked up from germline, CDR1 is MNHEY and CDR2 is SMNVEV (reference sequence). Between the trimmed V and J ends, which lost 3 bases and 5 bases, there was a span of 9 bases.

This chain links TRBV5-4 with TRBJ2-1; a weak D match, TRBD2 (6 bases). The germline V gene has CDR1 SGHNT and CDR2 YYREEE (reference sequence). The CDR3 is made up of 13 amino acids. The germline V and J ends were trimmed by 1 base and 7 bases, with 9 bases remaining between them. This chain's CDR3 is CASSLLGRNEQFF. Here the CDR3 DNA reads TGTGCCAGCAGCTTGCTGGGGAGGAATGAGCAGTTCTTC.

This chain's CDR3 is CSANRGNTEAFF. As DNA, the CDR3 is TGCAGCGCCAACAGGGGGAACACTGAAGCTTTCTTT. The genes are TRBV29-1 and TRBJ1-1, with 7 positions matching TRBD1. Germline V gives CDR1 SQVTM, CDR2 ANQGSEA. V dropped 7 bases and J dropped 1; count of bases not matched to a gene: 3. This CDR3 is 12 amino acids long. Looking up the rest from reference TRBV29-1 and TRBJ1-1 gives the full variable domain: SAVISQKPSRDICQRGTSLTIQCQVDSQVTMMFWYRQQPGQSLTLIATANQGSEATYESGFVIDKFPISRPNLTFSTLTVSNMSPEDSSIYLCSANRGNTEAFFGQGTRLTVV.

The chain recombines TRBV9 with TRBJ2-6; D tentatively reads TRBD1 or TRBD2 (5 bases each). The CDR3 is made up of 19 amino acids. The germline V gene encodes CDR1 SGDLS and CDR2 YYNGEE. V was cut by 4 bases and J by 1 base, with 21 bases left in between. This chain's CDR3 is CASSPSPRDAGSGANVLTF. The CDR3, as DNA: TGTGCCAGCAGCCCCAGTCCCCGGGACGCAGGTTCTGGGGCCAACGTCCTGACTTTC.

The V call is TRBV30, the J call TRBJ1-4, with a tentative D call TRBD1 (5 bases). Germline loops: CDR1 GTSNPN, CDR2 SVGIG (reference sequence). With 4 bases removed from V and 7 bases from J, the gap between germline ends came to 22 bases. The CDR3 runs 16 residues. The CDR3 loop reads CAWNPRGTGWGEKLFF. In DNA, the CDR3 is TGTGCCTGGAACCCGAGGGGTACAGGCTGGGGTGAAAAACTGTTTTTT. Together with reference TRBV30 and TRBJ1-4, the CDR3 gives the full variable domain: SQTIHQWPATLVQPVGSPLSLECTVEGTSNPNLYWYRQAAGRGLQLLFYSVGIGQISSEVPQNLSASRPQDRQFILSSKKLLLSDSGFYLCAWNPRGTGWGEKLFFGSGTQLSVL.

This chain uses TRBV5-6 with TRBJ2-7, with D perhaps given as TRBD1 or TRBD2 (5 bases each). The CDR3 covers 15 residues. Germline V gene data show CDR1 as SGHDT and CDR2 as YYEEEE. Trimming took 2 bases from V and 4 from J, leaving 16 bases between them. This chain's CDR3 is CASSFDLIGGYEQYF. CDR3 nucleotide sequence: TGTGCCAGCAGCTTTGACCTCATTGGGGGTTACGAGCAGTACTTC.

The rearrangement joins TRBV2 to TRBJ2-6; TRBD1 might be the D (6 bases). The CDR3 loop spans 12 amino acids. Deletions cut 6 bases from V and 12 bases from J, with 12 bases between. Germline V gene lookup returns CDR1 SNHLY and CDR2 FYNNEI. The CDR3, as DNA: TGTGCCAGCAGGGGCGACAGGACCGTCCTGACTTTC. This encodes CASRGDRTVLTF.

This clone was recorded only once. The chain recombines TRBV12-5 with TRBJ1-2, with no clear D. CDR1 and CDR2 from the germline V gene are LGHNT and FRNRAP. CDR3 length: 13 amino acids. Trimming left V 2 bases short and J 5 bases short, with 9 bases between. The CDR3 is CASGLSGTYGYTF. The CDR3 region has the DNA TGTGCTAGTGGTTTGTCAGGAACATATGGCTACACCTTC.

The rearrangement uses TRBV5-1 and TRBJ1-2; the D gene is possibly TRBD1 (5 bases). Germline assignment: CDR1 SGHRS and CDR2 YFSETQ. V was cut by 4 bases and J by 5 bases, with 18 bases left in between. This CDR3 comprises 15 residues. The CDR3 region is CASSVDGTGEYGYTF. CDR3 nucleotide sequence: TGCGCCAGCAGCGTTGACGGCACGGGGGAGTATGGCTACACCTTC.

The rearrangement uses TRBV18 and TRBJ2-7; TRBD1 agrees at 11 bases. CDR1 and CDR2 from the germline V gene are KGHSH and LQKENI. V was pared by 4 bases and J by 2 bases, with 4 bases of the junction left unmatched. This CDR3 spans 15 amino acids. This chain's CDR3 is CASSLPGQGAYEQYF. Written as DNA, the CDR3 is TGTGCCAGCTCACTACCGGGACAGGGGGCCTACGAGCAGTACTTC.

The rearrangement uses TRBV7-8 and TRBJ1-1, with a tentative D call TRBD1 (6 bases). Germline V gene lookup returns CDR1 SGHVS and CDR2 FQNEAQ. V dropped 1 base and J dropped 10 bases, with 22 bases sitting between them. The CDR3 length is 16 residues. CDR3 bases: TGTGCCAGCAGCTTAGACGTCTACAGGCGTCCGGGGGCAGCTTTCTTT. Encoded protein: CASSLDVYRRPGAAFF.

This chain joins TRBV10-1 and TRBJ2-1, with D perhaps TRBD1 (6 bases). Germline V gene sequence: CDR1 WNHNN, CDR2 SYGVQD (reference sequence). The V end was cut by 6 bases, the J end by 1 base, with 10 bases between. This CDR3 has 14 amino acids. Written as DNA, the CDR3 is TGCGCCAGCAGCTTGGGGGCTTCCTACAATGAGCAGTTCTTC. This codes for CASSLGASYNEQFF.

The chain links TRBV5-1 to TRBJ1-2; 8 bases are shared with TRBD1. The germline V gene encodes CDR1 SGHRS and CDR2 YFSETQ. The junction had 4 bases not matched to a gene; V was cut back by 0 bases and J by 6 bases. There are 14 residues in the CDR3. The CDR3 protein is CASSLGGQGDGYTF. CDR3 coding DNA: TGCGCCAGCAGCTTGGGTGGACAGGGCGATGGCTACACCTTC.

The rearrangement joins TRBV6-1 to TRBJ1-5; a weak D match, TRBD1 (5 bases). The CDR3 contains 15 residues. The germline V gene encodes CDR1 MNHNS and CDR2 SASEGT. Between the trimmed V and J ends, which lost 6 bases and 6 bases, there was a span of 18 bases. The DNA for the CDR3 is TGTGCCAGCAGCGGGGCCAGGGTCTCGGGTCAGCCCCAGCATTTT. It codes for CASSGARVSGQPQHF.

The rearrangement uses TRBV2 and TRBJ2-2; 10 positions agree with TRBD1. Germline values: CDR1 SNHLY, CDR2 FYNNEI. The CDR3 sequence is 14 residues long. Germline trimming cut 6 bases from V and 6 bases from J; bases unmatched to any gene: 4. The CDR3 loop reads CASRRDRGAGELFF. CDR3 nucleotide sequence: TGTGCCAGCAGGCGGGACAGGGGAGCCGGGGAGCTGTTTTTT.

This clone showed up just once. This chain connects TRBV28 to TRBJ1-2; weak D call: TRBD1 (6 bases). V lost 4 bases and J lost 4, with 16 bases in between. The CDR3 is 15 residues long. The germline V gene encodes CDR1 MDHEN and CDR2 SYDVKM. The CDR3 loop is CASSSGPGQPYGYTF. The CDR3 DNA reads as TGTGCCAGCAGTTCCGGCCCCGGACAGCCCTATGGCTACACCTTC.

In this sample, this clone turned up once. The chain recombines TRBV11-3 with TRBJ2-1; D remains ambiguous. This CDR3 comprises 13 residues. The V gene's germline CDR1 is SGHNT and CDR2 YENEEA. Trimming left V 3 bases short and J 4 bases short, with 7 bases between. In DNA, the CDR3 is TGTGCCAGCAGCTTCGGCGTATACAATGAGCAGTTCTTC. Protein product: CASSFGVYNEQFF.

V and J are TRBV6-5 and TRBJ2-7; 8 bases match TRBD2. J lost 2 bases, V lost 6 bases, and 9 bases had no gene match. Germline V gene sequence: CDR1 MNHEY, CDR2 SVGAGI. The CDR3 runs 15 residues. The chain's CDR3 is CASSLTGGKTYEQYF. The CDR3 nucleotides read TGTGCCAGCAGCCTTACGGGAGGGAAAACCTACGAGCAGTACTTC.

V gene TRBV1 combines with J gene TRBJ2-3. TRBV1 is a pseudogene. The CDR3 totals 15 residues. The CDR3 nucleotides are TGCACCAGCAGCCAAGATCGTCGGCCCTGTCATGAGCAGTATTTT. Amino acid sequence: CTSSQDRRPCHEQYF.

The chain combines TRBV2 with TRBJ1-2; TRBD1 is a possible D gene (6 bases). The CDR3 sequence is 13 residues long. The V end lost 2 bases, the J end lost 5 bases, and 9 bases lay between the germline ends. CDR1 and CDR2 from the germline V gene are SNHLY and FYNNEI. CDR3: CASSELQGYGYTF. The CDR3 DNA sequence: TGTGCCAGCAGTGAACTACAGGGTTATGGCTACACCTTC.

The rearrangement joins TRBV7-8 to TRBJ2-1, with D tentatively TRBD2 (5 bases). Germline CDR1 is SGHVS and CDR2 is FQNEAQ. The CDR3 is made up of 13 amino acids. The V gene lost 3 bases and the J gene lost 6 bases, with 9 bases spanning the gap. The CDR3 sequence: CASSLRGRNEQFF. The CDR3 bases are TGTGCCAGCAGCTTGAGAGGGCGCAATGAGCAGTTCTTC.